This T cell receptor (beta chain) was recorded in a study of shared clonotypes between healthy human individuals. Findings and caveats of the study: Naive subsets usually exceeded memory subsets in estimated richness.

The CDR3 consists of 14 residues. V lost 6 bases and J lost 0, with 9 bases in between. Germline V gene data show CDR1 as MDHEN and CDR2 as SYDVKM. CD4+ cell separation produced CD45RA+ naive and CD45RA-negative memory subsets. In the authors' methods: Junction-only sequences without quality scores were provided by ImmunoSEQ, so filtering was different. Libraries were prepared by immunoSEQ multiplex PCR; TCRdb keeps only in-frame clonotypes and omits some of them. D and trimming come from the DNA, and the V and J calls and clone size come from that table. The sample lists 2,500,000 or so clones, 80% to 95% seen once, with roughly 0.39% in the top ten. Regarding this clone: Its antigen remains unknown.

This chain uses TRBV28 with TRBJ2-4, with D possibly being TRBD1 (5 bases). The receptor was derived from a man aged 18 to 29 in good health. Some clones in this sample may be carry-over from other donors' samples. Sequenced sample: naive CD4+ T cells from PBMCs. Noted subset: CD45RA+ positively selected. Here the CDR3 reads CASRPQGAKNIQYF. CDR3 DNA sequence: TGTGCCAGCAGGCCCCAGGGAGCCAAAAACATTCAGTACTTC.